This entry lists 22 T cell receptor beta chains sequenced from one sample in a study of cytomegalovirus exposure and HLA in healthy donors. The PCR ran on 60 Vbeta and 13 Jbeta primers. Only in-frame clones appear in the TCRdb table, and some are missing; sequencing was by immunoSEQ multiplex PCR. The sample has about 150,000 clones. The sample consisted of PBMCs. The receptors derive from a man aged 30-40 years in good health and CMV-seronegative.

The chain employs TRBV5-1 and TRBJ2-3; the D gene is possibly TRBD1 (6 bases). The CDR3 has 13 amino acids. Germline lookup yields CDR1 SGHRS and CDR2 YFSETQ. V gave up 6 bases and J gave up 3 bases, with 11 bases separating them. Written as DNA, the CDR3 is TGCGCCAGCACTACAGGGATGACAGATACGCAGTATTTT. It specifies CASTTGMTDTQYF.

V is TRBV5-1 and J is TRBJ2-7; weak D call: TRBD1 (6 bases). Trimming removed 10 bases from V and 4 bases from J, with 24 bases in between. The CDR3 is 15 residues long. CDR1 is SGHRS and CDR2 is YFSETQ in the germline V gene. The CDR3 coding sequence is TGCGCCCGCCCAGGGGACCCCCGAACCCTATACGAGCAGTACTTC. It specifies CARPGDPRTLYEQYF.

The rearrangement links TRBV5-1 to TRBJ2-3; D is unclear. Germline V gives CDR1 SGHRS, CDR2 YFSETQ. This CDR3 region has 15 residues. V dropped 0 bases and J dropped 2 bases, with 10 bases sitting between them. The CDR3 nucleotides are TGCGCCAGCAGCTTGGAACGACACCTCACAGATACGCAGTATTTT. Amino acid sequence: CASSLERHLTDTQYF. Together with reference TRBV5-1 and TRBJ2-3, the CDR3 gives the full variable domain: KAGVTQTPRYLIKTRGQQVTLSCSPISGHRSVSWYQQTPGQGLQFLFEYFSETQRNKGNFPGRFSGRQFSNSRSEMNVSTLELGDSALYLCASSLERHLTDTQYFGPGTRLTVL.

In DNA, the CDR3 is TGTGCCAGCAGTGGGGAGGGACTTCTGACCGGGGAGCTGTTTTTT. As protein: CASSGEGLLTGELFF. The V gene is TRBV2, the J gene TRBJ2-2, with TRBD2 identical over 7 bases. CDR3 length: 15 residues. Germline V gene sequence: CDR1 SNHLY, CDR2 FYNNEI. The V gene end was trimmed by 4 bases and the J gene end by 5 bases; junction bases not matched to a gene: 7.

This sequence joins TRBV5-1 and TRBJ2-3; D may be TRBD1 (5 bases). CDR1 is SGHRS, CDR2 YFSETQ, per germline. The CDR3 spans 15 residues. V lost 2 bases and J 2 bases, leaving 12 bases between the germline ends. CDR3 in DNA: TGCGCCAGCAGCTTACAGGAATCGAACACAGATACGCAGTATTTT. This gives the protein CASSLQESNTDTQYF.

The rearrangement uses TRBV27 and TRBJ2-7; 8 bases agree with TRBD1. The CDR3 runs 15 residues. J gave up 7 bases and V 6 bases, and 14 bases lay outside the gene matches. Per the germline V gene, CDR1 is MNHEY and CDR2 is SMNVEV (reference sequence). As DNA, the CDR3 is TGTGCCAGCAGGAAATCAGGGGGCGGTTTAGGGGAGCAGTACTTC. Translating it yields CASRKSGGGLGEQYF.

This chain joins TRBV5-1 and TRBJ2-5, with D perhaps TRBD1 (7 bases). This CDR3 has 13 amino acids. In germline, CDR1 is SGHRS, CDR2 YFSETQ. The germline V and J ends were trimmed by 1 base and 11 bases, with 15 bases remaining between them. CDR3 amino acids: CASSLNRGGEQYF. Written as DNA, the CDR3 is TGCGCCAGCAGCTTGAACAGGGGCGGGGAGCAGTACTTC.

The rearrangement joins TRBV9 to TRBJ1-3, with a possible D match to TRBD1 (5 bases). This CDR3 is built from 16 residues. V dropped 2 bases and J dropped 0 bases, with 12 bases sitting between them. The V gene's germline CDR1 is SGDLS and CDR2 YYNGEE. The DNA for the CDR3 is TGTGCCAGCAGCGTCCAGGGCTGGGGCTCTGGAAACACCATATATTTT. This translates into CASSVQGWGSGNTIYF.

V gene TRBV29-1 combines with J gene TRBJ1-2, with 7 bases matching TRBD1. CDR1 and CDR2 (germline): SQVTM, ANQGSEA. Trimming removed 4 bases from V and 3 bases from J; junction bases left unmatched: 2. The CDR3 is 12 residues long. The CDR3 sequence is CSVGGQDYGYTF. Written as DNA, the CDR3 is TGCAGCGTTGGCGGACAGGACTATGGCTACACCTTC.

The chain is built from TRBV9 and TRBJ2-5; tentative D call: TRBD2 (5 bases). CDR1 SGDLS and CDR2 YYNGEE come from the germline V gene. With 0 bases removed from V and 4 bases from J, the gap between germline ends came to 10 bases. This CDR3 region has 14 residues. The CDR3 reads CASSVVGEGETQYF. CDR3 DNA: TGTGCCAGCAGCGTAGTAGGAGAGGGAGAGACCCAGTACTTC.

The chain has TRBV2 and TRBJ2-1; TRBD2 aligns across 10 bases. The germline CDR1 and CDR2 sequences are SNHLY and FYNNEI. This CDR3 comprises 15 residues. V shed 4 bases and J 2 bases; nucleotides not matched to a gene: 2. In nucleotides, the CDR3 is TGTGCCAGCAGTGGAACTAGCGGGACCTACAATGAGCAGTTCTTC. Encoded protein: CASSGTSGTYNEQFF. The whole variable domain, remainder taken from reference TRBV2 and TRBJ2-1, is EPEVTQTPSHQVTQMGQEVILRCVPISNHLYFYWYRQILGQKVEFLVSFYNNEISEKSEIFDDQFSVERPDGSNFTLKIRSTKLEDSAMYFCASSGTSGTYNEQFFGPGTRLTVL.

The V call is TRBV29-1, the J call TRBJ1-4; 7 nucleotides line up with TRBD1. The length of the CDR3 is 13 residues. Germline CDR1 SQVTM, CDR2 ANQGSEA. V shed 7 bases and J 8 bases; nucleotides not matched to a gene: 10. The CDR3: CSARQGGREKLFF. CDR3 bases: TGCAGCGCCAGACAGGGAGGAAGAGAAAAACTGTTTTTT.

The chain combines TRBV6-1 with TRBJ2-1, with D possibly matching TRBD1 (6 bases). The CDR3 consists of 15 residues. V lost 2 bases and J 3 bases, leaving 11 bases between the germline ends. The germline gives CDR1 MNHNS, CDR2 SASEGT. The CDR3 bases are TGTGCCAGCAGTGAAAGGGCAGGGGACTACAATGAGCAGTTCTTC. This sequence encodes CASSERAGDYNEQFF.

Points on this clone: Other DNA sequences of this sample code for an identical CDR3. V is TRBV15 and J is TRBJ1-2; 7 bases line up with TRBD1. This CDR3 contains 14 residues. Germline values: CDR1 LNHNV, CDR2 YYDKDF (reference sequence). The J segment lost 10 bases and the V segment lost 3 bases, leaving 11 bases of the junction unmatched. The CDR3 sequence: CATSSPGQQRDYTF. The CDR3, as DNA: TGTGCCACCAGCAGTCCGGGACAGCAAAGGGACTACACCTTC.

CDR3 DNA: TGCGCCAGCAGCCAAGATCCGCGTTCCCTTGATGAGCAGTTCTTC. Residues: CASSQDPRSLDEQFF. The genes are TRBV4-1 and TRBJ2-1; D ambiguous. Germline lookup yields CDR1 MGHRA and CDR2 YSYEKL. The CDR3 is 15 residues long. Trimming shortened V by 0 bases and J by 8 bases, and 14 bases separated the two germline ends.

CDR3 DNA sequence: TGCGCCAGCAGCCACTCCCTGGAGGGCCGGTCCTACGAGCAGTACTTC. Its translation is CASSHSLEGRSYEQYF. This chain links TRBV4-3 with TRBJ2-7; TRBD2 is a possible D gene (6 bases). Germline V CDR1 and CDR2: LGHNA, YSLEER. This CDR3 is 16 amino acids long. V was pared by 3 bases and J by 1 base, with 16 bases between.

The CDR3 region is CAISVQGNTEAFF. The CDR3, as DNA: TGTGCCATCAGCGTACAGGGGAACACTGAAGCTTTCTTT. The chain joins TRBV10-3 to TRBJ1-1, with a possible D match to TRBD1 (6 bases). Trimming removed 6 bases at V and 1 base at J, with 9 bases between. Per the germline V gene, CDR1 is ENHRY and CDR2 is SYGVKD. The CDR3 covers 13 residues.

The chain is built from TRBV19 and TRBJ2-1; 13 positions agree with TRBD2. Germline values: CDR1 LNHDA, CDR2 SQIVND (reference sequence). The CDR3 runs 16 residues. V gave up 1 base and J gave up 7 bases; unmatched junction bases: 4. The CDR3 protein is CASSIAGLAGRNEQFF. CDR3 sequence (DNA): TGTGCCAGTAGTATAGCGGGACTAGCGGGGAGAAATGAGCAGTTCTTC.

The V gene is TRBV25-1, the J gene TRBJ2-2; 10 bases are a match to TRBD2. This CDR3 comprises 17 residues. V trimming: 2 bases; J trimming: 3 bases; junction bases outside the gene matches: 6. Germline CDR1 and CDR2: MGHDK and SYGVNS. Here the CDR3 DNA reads TGTGCCAGCAGTGAACTAGCGGGAGTAGGGTACACCGGGGAGCTGTTTTTT. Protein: CASSELAGVGYTGELFF.

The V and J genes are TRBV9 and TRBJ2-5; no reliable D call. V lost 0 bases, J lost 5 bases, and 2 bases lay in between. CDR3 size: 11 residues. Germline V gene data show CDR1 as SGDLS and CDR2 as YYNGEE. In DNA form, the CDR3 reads TGTGCCAGCAGCGTAGCGGAGACCCAGTACTTC. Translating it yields CASSVAETQYF.

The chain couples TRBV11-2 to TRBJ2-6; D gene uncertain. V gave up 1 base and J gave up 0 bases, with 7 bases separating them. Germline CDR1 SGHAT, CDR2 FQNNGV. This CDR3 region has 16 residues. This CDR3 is CASSLVTNSGANVLTF. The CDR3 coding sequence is TGTGCCAGCAGCTTAGTAACTAACTCTGGGGCCAACGTCCTGACTTTC. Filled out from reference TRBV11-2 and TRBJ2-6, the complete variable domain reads EAGVAQSPRYKIIEKRQSVAFWCNPISGHATLYWYQQILGQGPKLLIQFQNNGVVDDSQLPKDRFSAERLKGVDSTLKIQPAKLEDSAVYLCASSLVTNSGANVLTFGAGSRLTVL.

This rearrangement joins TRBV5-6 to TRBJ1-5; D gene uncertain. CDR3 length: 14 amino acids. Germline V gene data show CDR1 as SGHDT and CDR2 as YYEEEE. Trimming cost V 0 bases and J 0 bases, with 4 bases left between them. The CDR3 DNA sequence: TGTGCCAGCAGCTTGGCCTTTAGCAATCAGCCCCAGCATTTT. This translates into CASSLAFSNQPQHF.